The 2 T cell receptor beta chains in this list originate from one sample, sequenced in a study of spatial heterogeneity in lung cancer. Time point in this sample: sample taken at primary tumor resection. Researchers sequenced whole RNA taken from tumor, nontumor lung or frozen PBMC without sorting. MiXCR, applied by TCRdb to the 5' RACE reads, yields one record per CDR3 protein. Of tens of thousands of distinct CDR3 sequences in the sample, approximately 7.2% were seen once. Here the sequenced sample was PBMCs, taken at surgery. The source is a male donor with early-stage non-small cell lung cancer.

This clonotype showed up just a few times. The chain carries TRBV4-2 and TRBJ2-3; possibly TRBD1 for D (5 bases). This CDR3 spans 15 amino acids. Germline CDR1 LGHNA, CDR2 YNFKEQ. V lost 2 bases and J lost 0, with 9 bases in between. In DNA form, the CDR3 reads TGTGCCAGCAGCCAATACCGACAGAGCACAGATACGCAGTATTTT. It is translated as CASSQYRQSTDTQYF.

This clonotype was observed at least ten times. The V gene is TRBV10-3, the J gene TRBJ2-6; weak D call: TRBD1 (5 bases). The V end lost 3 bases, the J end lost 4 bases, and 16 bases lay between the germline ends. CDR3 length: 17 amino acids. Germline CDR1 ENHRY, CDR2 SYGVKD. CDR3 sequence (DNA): TGTGCCATCAGTGACCCGCCTGCAGGGATCGGGGCCAACGTCCTGACTTTC. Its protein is CAISDPPAGIGANVLTF.